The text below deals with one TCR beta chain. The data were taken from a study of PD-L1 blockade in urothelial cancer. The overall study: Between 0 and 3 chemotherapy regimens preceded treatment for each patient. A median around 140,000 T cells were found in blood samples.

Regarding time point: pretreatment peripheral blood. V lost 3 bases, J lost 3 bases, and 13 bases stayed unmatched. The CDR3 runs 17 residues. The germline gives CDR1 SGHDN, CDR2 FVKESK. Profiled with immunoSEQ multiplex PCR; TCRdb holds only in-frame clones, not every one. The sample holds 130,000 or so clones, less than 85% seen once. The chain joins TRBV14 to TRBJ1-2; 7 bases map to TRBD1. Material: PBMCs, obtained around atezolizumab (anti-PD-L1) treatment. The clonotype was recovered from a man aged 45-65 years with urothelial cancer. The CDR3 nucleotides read TGTGCCAGCAGCCATCCTAGGGGGCAGAAGGTCGACTATGGCTACACCTTC. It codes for CASSHPRGQKVDYGYTF.